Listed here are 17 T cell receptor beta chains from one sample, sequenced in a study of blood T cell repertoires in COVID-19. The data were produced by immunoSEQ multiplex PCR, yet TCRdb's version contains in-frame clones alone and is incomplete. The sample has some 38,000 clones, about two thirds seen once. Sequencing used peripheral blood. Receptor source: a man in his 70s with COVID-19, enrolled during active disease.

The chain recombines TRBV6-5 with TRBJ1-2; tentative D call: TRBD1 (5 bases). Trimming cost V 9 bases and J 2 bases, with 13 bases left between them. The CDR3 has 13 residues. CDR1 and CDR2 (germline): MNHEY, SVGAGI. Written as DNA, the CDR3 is TGTGCCAGTGCTCTTGACAGAAACTATGGCTACACCTTC. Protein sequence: CASALDRNYGYTF.

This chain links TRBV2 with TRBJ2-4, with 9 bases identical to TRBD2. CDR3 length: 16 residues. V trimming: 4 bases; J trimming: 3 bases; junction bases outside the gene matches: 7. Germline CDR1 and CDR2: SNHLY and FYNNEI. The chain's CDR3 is CASSVSSGIDKNIQYF. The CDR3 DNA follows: TGTGCCAGCAGTGTTTCTAGCGGGATAGACAAAAACATTCAGTACTTC.

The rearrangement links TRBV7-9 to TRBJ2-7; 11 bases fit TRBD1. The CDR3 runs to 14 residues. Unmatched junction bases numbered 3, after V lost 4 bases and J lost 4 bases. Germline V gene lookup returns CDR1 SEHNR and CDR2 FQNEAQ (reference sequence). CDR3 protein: CASSWDRGIYEQYF. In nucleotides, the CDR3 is TGTGCCAGCAGCTGGGACAGGGGGATTTACGAGCAGTACTTC.

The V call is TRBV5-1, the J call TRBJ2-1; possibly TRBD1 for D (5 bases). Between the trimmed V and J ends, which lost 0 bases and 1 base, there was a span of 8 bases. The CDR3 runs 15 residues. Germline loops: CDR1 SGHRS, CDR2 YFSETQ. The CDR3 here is CASSLGTGSYNEQFF. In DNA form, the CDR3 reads TGCGCCAGCAGCTTGGGCACAGGTTCCTACAATGAGCAGTTCTTC.

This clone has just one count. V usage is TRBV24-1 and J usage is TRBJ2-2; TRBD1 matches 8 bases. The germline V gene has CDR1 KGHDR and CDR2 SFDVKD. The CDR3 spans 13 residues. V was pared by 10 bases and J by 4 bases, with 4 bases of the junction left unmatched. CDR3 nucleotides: TGTGCCACTAGACAGGGGACCACCGGGGAGCTGTTTTTT. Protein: CATRQGTTGELFF.

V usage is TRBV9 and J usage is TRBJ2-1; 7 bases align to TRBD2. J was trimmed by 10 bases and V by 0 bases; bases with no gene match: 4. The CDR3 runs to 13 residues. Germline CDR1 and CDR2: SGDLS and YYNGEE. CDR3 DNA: TGTGCCAGCAGCGTAGTTAGTAGCGGGGAGCAGTTCTTC. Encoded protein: CASSVVSSGEQFF.

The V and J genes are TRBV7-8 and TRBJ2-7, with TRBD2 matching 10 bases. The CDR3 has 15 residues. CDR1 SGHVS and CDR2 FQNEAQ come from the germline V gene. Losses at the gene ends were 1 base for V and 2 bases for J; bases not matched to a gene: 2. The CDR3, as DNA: TGTGCCAGCAGCTTAGTCAGCGGGAGGGCCTACGAGCAGTACTTC. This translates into CASSLVSGRAYEQYF.

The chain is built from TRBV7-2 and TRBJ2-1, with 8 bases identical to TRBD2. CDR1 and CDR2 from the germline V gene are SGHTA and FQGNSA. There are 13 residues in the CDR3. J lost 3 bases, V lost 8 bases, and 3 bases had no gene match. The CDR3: CASPGTSYNEQFF. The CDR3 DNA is TGTGCCAGCCCCGGGACTAGCTACAATGAGCAGTTCTTC.

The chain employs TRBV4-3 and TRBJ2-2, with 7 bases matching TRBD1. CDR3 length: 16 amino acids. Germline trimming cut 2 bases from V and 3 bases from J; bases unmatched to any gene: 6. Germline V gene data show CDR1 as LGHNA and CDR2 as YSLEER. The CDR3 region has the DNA TGCGCCAGCAGCCAAAAGACAGGGTCTTACACCGGGGAGCTGTTTTTT. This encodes CASSQKTGSYTGELFF.

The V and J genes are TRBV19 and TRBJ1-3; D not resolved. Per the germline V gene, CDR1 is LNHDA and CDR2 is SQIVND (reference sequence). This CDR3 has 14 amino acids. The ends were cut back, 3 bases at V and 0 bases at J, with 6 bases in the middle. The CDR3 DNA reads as TGTGCCAGTAGTATTTCGTTCTCTGGAAACACCATATATTTT. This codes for CASSISFSGNTIYF.

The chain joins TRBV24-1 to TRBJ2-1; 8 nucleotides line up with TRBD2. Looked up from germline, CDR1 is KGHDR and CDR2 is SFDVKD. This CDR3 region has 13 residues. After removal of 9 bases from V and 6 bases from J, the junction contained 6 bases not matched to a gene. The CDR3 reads CATGTRITNEQFF. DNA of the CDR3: TGTGCCACCGGGACTAGAATCACCAATGAGCAGTTCTTC.

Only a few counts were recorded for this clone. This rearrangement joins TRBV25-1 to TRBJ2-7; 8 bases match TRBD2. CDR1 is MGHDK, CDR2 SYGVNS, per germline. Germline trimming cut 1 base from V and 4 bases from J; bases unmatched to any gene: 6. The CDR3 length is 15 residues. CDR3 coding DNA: TGTGCCAGCAGTGAATGGGGCGGGGGGAAGTACGAGCAGTACTTC. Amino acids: CASSEWGGGKYEQYF.

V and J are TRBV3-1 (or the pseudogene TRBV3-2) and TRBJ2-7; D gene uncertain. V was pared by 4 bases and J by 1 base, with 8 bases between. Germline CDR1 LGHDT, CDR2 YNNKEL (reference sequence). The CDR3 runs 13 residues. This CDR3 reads CASSPRRSYEQYF. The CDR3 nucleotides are TGTGCCAGCAGCCCTAGGCGGTCCTACGAGCAGTACTTC.

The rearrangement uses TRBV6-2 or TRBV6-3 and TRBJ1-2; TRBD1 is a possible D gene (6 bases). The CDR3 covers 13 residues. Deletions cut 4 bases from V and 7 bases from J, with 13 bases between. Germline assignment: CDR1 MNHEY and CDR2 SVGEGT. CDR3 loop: CASSSQGTAGYTF. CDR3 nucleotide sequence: TGTGCCAGCAGTTCCCAGGGGACGGCTGGCTACACCTTC.

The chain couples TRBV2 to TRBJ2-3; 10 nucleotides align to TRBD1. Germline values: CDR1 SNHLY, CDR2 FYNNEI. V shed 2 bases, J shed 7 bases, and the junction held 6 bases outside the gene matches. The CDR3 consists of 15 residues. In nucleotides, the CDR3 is TGTGCCAGCAGTGAATTAGGACAGGGGGTAAATACGCAGTATTTT. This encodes CASSELGQGVNTQYF.

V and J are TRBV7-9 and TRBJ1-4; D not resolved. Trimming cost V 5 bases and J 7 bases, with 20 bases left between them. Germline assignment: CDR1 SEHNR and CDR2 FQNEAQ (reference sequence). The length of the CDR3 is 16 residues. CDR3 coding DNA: TGTGCCAGCAGCGGAGCCATCAGTACCACGGGTGAAAAACTGTTTTTT. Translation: CASSGAISTTGEKLFF.

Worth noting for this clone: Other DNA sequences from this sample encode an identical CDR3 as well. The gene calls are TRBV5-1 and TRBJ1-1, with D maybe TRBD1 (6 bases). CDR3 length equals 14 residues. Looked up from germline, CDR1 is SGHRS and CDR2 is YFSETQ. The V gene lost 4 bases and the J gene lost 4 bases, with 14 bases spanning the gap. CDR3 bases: TGCGCCAGCAGCCCTCGACAGGAGGTCACTGAAGCTTTCTTT. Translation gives CASSPRQEVTEAFF.